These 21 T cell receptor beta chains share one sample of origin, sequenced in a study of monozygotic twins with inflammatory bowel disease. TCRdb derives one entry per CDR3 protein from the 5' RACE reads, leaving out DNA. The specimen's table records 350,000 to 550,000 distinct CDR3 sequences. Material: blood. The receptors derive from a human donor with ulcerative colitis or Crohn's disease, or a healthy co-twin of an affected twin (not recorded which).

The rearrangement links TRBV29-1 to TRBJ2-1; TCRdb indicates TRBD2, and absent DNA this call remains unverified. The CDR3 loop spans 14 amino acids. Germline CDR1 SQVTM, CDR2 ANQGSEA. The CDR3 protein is CSVSSGSAYNEQFF.

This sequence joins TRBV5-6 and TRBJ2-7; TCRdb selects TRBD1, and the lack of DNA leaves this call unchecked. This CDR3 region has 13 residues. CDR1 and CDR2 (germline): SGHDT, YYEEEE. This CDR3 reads CASSLGQGIEQYF.

This CDR3 reads CASSYSAGAGTGELFF. The chain joins TRBV6-5 to TRBJ2-2; TCRdb returns TRBD1, unconfirmable since there is no DNA. In germline, CDR1 is MNHEY, CDR2 SVGAGI. This CDR3 has 16 amino acids.

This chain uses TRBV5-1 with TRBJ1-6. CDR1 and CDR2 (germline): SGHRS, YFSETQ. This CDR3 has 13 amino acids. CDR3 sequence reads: CASSLVGESPLHF.

Here the CDR3 reads CASTPQGAGTGELFF. This chain uses TRBV12-3 or TRBV12-4 with TRBJ2-2; TCRdb gives TRBD1 as the D gene, but with no DNA this cannot be confirmed. The CDR3 contains 15 residues.

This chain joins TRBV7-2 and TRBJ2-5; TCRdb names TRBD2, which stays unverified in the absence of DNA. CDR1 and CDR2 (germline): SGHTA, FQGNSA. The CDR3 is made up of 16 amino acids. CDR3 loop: CASSVMGSGVGETQYF.

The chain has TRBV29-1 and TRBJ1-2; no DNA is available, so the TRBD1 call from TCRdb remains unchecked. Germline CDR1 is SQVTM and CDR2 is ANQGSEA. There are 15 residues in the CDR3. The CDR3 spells CSVEDAGPSHYGYTF.

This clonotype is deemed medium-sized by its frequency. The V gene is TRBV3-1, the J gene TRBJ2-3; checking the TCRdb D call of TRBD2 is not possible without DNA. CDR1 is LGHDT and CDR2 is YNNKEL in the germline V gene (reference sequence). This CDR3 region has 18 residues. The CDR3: CASSQEGLAGGQVDTQYF.

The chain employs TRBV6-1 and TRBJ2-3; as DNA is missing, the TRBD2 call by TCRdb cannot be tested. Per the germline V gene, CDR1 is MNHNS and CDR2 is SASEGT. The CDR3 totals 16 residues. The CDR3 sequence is CASRPLGAGLTDTQYF.

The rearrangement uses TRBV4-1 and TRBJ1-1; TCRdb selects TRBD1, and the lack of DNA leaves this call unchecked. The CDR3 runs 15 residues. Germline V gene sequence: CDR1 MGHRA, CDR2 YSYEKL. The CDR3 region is CASSRPTGLNTEAFF.

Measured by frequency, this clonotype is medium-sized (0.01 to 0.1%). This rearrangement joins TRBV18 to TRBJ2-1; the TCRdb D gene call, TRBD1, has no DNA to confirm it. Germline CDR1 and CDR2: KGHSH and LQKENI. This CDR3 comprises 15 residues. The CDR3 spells CASSEGTGGNNEQFF.

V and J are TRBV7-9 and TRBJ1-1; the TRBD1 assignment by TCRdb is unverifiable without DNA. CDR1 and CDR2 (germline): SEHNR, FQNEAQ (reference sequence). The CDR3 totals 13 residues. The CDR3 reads CASSFLVWAGAFF.

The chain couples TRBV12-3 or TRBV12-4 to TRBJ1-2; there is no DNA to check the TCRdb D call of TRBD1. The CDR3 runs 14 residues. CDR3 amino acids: CASTRAGSTEGYTF.

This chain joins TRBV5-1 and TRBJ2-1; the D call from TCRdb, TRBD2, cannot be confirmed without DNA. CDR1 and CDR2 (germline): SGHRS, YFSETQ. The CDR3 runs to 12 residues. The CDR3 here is CASRRENNEQFF.

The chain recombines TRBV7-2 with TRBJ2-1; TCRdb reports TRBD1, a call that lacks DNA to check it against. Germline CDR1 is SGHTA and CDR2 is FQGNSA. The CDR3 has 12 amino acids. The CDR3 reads CASHYGGIEQFF.

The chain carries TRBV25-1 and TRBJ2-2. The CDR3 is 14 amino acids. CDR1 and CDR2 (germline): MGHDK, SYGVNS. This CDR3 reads CASSDYKNTGELFF.

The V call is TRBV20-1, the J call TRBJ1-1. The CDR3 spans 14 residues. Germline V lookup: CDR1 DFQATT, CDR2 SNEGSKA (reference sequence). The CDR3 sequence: CSARDGQTNTEAFF.

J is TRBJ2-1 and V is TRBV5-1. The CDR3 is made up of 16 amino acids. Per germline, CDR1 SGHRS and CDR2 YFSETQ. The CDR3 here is CASSLARASSYNEQFF.

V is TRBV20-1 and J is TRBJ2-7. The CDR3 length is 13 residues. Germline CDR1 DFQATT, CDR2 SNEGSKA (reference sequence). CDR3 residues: CSARSGASYEQYF.

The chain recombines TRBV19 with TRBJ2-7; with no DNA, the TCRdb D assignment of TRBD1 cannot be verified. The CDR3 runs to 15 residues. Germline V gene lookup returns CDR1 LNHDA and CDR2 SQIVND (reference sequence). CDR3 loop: CASSILPGQGYEQYF.

CDR3 sequence: CASSVVPGGGTDTQYF. The rearrangement links TRBV7-8 to TRBJ2-3; TCRdb's D gene call, TRBD1, goes unchecked for lack of DNA. The CDR3 extends over 16 amino acids. Germline V CDR1 and CDR2: SGHVS, FQNEAQ.